The 5 T cell receptor beta chains below all came from one sample that was sequenced in a study of human T cells and chemical hapten exposure (dated by TCRdb to the early 2020s). The time point label, read with the paper, signifies: patch test 3, about 24 weeks after DPC sensitization. The sample's treatment or condition label is to be understood as: therapeutic diphenylcyclopropenone sensitization with weekly scalp DPC. The method behind the library was RACE. Sequencing was performed on a NextSeq 500. TCRdb redid the processing of the public reads, applying fastp at Q25 and MiXCR, and retained in-frame beta chains. Duplicate CDR3 protein sequences are folded into a single record with the most common DNA and genes. This sample is represented by more than 100,000 distinct CDR3 sequences; approximately 11% of them were singletons. Clones ranked in the top ten supply 2.4% of the sample. The source was whole blood, collected in connection with sensitization to the hapten diphenylcyclopropenone (DPC). These receptor sequences come from a woman in her forties or fifties with alopecia areata. Some clones in this sample may be carry-over from other donors' samples.

The rearrangement uses TRBV2 and TRBJ2-3; D unclear. The CDR3 sequence is 13 residues long. The V and J ends lost 4 bases and 1 base respectively, with 6 bases between them. CDR1 and CDR2 from the germline V gene are SNHLY and FYNNEI. DNA for the CDR3: TGTGCCAGCAGTGCGACGGGCACAGATACGCAGTATTTT. Translation: CASSATGTDTQYF.

This clonotype was seen at least ten times. The V call is TRBV11-2, the J call TRBJ2-1, with 8 bases identical to TRBD2. Germline CDR1 and CDR2: SGHAT and FQNNGV. V gave up 0 bases and J gave up 2 bases; unmatched junction bases: 9. CDR3 length: 18 residues. In DNA form, the CDR3 reads TGTGCCAGCAGCTTAGACGTGCTAGCGGGCCCTCCCTACAATGAGCAGTTCTTC. As protein: CASSLDVLAGPPYNEQFF.

About this clonotype: A junction boundary mismatches the germline segment, possibly from a read error. The CDR3 loop reads CASGGGQPGANVLNF. DNA of the CDR3: TGTGCCAGCGGCGGGGGGCAGCCTGGGGCCAACGTCCTGAATTTC. The V gene is TRBV2, the J gene TRBJ2-6, with 8 bases fitting TRBD2. The CDR3 is made up of 15 amino acids. Germline V CDR1 and CDR2: SNHLY, FYNNEI. The whole variable domain, filled in from reference TRBV2 and TRBJ2-6, reads EPEVTQTPSHQVTQMGQEVILRCVPISNHLYFYWYRQILGQKVEFLVSFYNNEISEKSEIFDDQFSVERPDGSNFTLKIRSTKLEDSAMYFCASGGGQPGANVLNFGAGSRLTVL.

This clonotype was counted a few times. The chain employs TRBV10-3 and TRBJ1-1, with a possible D match to TRBD1 (6 bases). This CDR3 spans 15 amino acids. Trimming took 4 bases from V and 3 from J, leaving 15 bases between them. Per the germline V gene, CDR1 is ENHRY and CDR2 is SYGVKD. DNA for the CDR3: TGTGCCATCAGTGTAAAGGGGGTTAGGGACACTGAAGCTTTCTTT. Protein product: CAISVKGVRDTEAFF.

This clonotype showed up many times. This chain joins TRBV4-1 and TRBJ2-7, with D uncertain. There are 12 residues in the CDR3. Germline assignment: CDR1 MGHRA and CDR2 YSYEKL. The V end lost 3 bases, the J end lost 1 base, and 4 bases lay between the germline ends. The CDR3 DNA follows: TGCGCCAGCAGCCATCCGTCCTACGAGCAGTACTTC. Protein sequence: CASSHPSYEQYF.